This note documents a single TCR beta chain sequence. Its matching antigen is unknown. The junction differs from germline at one of its ends, possibly a read error. These data belong to a study of Tregs in tolerant kidney transplant recipients. Study overall: Mixed chimerism was transient after nonmyeloablative marrow transplants from related graft donors. Study findings and constraints: Biological reproducibility was not directly addressed, but technical replication error appeared minimal. Expanding Tregs on activated donor B cells appeared to best identify donor-specific TCRbeta clones.

After around 6 days with irradiated graft donor PBMCs, CFSE-labeled recipient PBMCs were FACS-sorted. The protocol was immunoSEQ multiplex PCR, while the TCRdb copy is restricted to in-frame clones and leaves out a portion. The listing contains 2,500 to 3,500 clones. This clonotype originated in a human patient who received a combined kidney and bone marrow transplant. The source was CD8+ T cells from blood cultured with allogeneic cells, collected before the transplant.

The DNA read from the CDR3 is TGCGCCAGCAGCCAAGTCCACAGGGGGGGCCCCACAGATACG. Protein: CASSQVHRGGPTDT. The CDR3 reads in full as CASSQVHRGGPTDTQYF. The chain is built from TRBV4-2 and TRBJ2-3; D is perhaps TRBD1 (8 bases). The sequence runs out 3 residues before the end of the CDR3; the remainder is reconstructed from the germline J gene. Germline assignment: CDR1 LGHNA and CDR2 YNFKEQ. This CDR3 contains 17 residues.